This T cell receptor beta chain was identified in a study of monozygotic twins with inflammatory bowel disease. The study's findings and limits: IBD patients displayed reduced TCRbeta diversity (inverse Simpson) when set against healthy co-twins. Differing immunosuppressive treatments may have added variability to patient repertoires.

As concerns this clonotype: No antigen is known for it.

In preparing each TCR library, 3500 ng of total RNA was used. Using the 5' RACE reads, TCRdb records one entry per CDR3 protein without DNA. In all, the sample yields around 150,000 distinct CDR3 sequences. Sequenced sample: blood. The receptor comes from a human donor with ulcerative colitis or Crohn's disease, or a healthy co-twin of an affected twin (not recorded which).

This CDR3 is CASRLPGPGNEQYF. The rearrangement uses TRBV19 and TRBJ2-7; the D call of TRBD2 rests on TCRdb alone, since no DNA is present to check it. Looked up from germline, CDR1 is LNHDA and CDR2 is SQIVND (reference sequence). CDR3 length equals 14 residues.